This TCR beta chain comes out of a study of T cell responses to AZD1222 COVID-19 vaccine. Overall study results and limits: Nearly half of the spike-specific TCRs reportedly recognize variant regions that carry no mutations. None of the repertoires were sampled until the peak T cell response had passed. Baseline serology detected seropositivity in only 5 or 6 AZD1222 recipients. A rise in Spike-specific TCR breadth and depth followed two AZD1222 doses.

CDR1 is SEHNR and CDR2 is FQNEAQ in the germline V gene (reference sequence). Trimming took 6 bases from V and 4 from J; bases not matched to a gene: 8. The CDR3 runs to 14 residues. Method: immunoSEQ multiplex PCR; TCRdb's copy keeps in-frame clones and lacks some. Of some 150,000 clones in the sample, about 89% are singletons; the top ten hold 2.5% to 3%. With respect to this clone: The antigen is not known.

The receptor comes from an adult in good health. The sequences come from peripheral blood, collected on day 0 of AZD1222 vaccination. The V gene is TRBV7-9, the J gene TRBJ2-7; 8 nucleotides agree with TRBD1. The CDR3 region has the DNA TGTGCCAGCAGATCCGGGACAGGATTGTACGAGCAGTACTTC. This translates into CASRSGTGLYEQYF.